The 15 T cell receptor beta chains reported below all come from one sample, sequenced in a study of breast tumors, draining lymph nodes, adjacent tissues listed by TCRdb under 2016. The lymph node samples were taken from the axillary draining lymph nodes of breast cancer patients. Libraries were constructed by multiplex PCR. The listed sequencing device is Illumina HiSeq 2000. Starting from the raw public reads, TCRdb applied fastp trimming at Q25, assembled clones with MiXCR and retained in-frame beta chains. One record per CDR3 amino acid sequence lists the most common genes and DNA. The sample has around 170,000 distinct CDR3 sequences on record, 30% to 35% of them singletons. The top ten clones comprise about 4% of the sample. The sample was axillary lymph node tissue. Source of these receptors: a female donor with breast cancer. Some clones in this sample may be carry-over from other donors' samples.

This clonotype has more than one count but fewer than ten. A read error is possible here, since a much larger clone lies one base away. V and J are TRBV19 and TRBJ2-7; TRBD2 is a possible D gene (6 bases). CDR3 length: 16 residues. Germline V lookup: CDR1 LNHDA, CDR2 SQIVND (reference sequence). CDR3 sequence: CASSMVGGGGTYGQYF. In DNA, the CDR3 is TGTGCCAGTAGTATGGTTGGTGGTGGGGGGACCTACGGGCAGTACTTC.

In its sample, this clonotype was seen a few times. This CDR3 is missing its conserved last phenylalanine or tryptophan, likely due to a read error. J is TRBJ2-5 and V is TRBV9, with D uncertain. This CDR3 is 13 amino acids long. Trimming stripped 3 bases from V and 4 bases from J, with 10 bases between. Germline V gives CDR1 SGDLS, CDR2 YYNGEE. This CDR3 reads CASSDAATETQYS. The CDR3 coding sequence is TGTGCCAGCAGCGACGCGGCTACAGAGACCCAGTACTCC.

This clonotype was seen only once. The CDR3 bases are TGCAGCACCCGAGGGGGGGGGCAAGAGACCCAGTACTTC. Protein: CSTRGGGQETQYF. The chain uses TRBV29-1 and TRBJ2-5; TRBD2 is a possible D gene (7 bases). Germline V CDR1 and CDR2: SQVTM, ANQGSEA. V was clipped by 8 bases and J by 2 bases, with 15 bases between them. There are 13 residues in the CDR3.

There are many counts of this clonotype. This chain joins TRBV4-1 and TRBJ1-5; possibly TRBD1 for D (6 bases). CDR3 length: 17 residues. Between the trimmed V and J ends, which lost 0 bases and 2 bases, there was a span of 14 bases. Germline CDR1 and CDR2: MGHRA and YSYEKL. CDR3 sequence (DNA): TGCGCCAGCAGCCAAGATGGGGGCCGGGTTGGCAATCAGCCCCAGCATTTT. Amino acids: CASSQDGGRVGNQPQHF.

CDR3 sequence: CSASRGPRTNEKLFF. In nucleotides, the CDR3 is TGCAGTGCCTCCCGAGGGCCAAGGACCAATGAAAAACTGTTTTTT. This chain connects TRBV20-1 to TRBJ1-4; D is unresolved. The CDR3 has 15 residues. Trimming pared 6 bases from V and 5 bases from J, leaving 19 bases between. Germline V gene lookup returns CDR1 DFQATT and CDR2 SNEGSKA (reference sequence).

This clonotype appeared many times. This chain connects TRBV19 to TRBJ2-1, with a tentative D call TRBD1 (6 bases). The germline V gene has CDR1 LNHDA and CDR2 SQIVND (reference sequence). The CDR3 runs 14 residues. The ends were cut back, 6 bases at V and 2 bases at J, with 11 bases in the middle. The CDR3 DNA is TGTGCCAGTAGACAGAGGGGGACCTACAATGAGCAGTTCTTC. This gives the protein CASRQRGTYNEQFF.

This chain uses TRBV6-2 or TRBV6-3 with TRBJ2-3; D possibly corresponds to TRBD2 (7 bases). Germline V gives CDR1 MNHEY, CDR2 SVGEGT. This CDR3 has 18 residues. The V and J ends lost 5 bases and 4 bases respectively, with 25 bases between them. The CDR3: CASSPVGGDSGSPDTQYF. CDR3 coding DNA: TGTGCCAGCAGTCCCGTAGGGGGTGATAGCGGGTCGCCAGATACGCAGTATTTT.

This clonotype was recorded at least ten times. The V and J genes are TRBV20-1 and TRBJ1-5, with 7 bases aligning to TRBD1. Germline CDR1 DFQATT, CDR2 SNEGSKA (reference sequence). The length of the CDR3 is 15 residues. Trimming removed 3 bases from V and 4 bases from J; junction bases left unmatched: 9. CDR3 protein: CSASGQAGGNQPQHF. DNA for the CDR3: TGCAGTGCTAGTGGTCAGGCAGGGGGAAATCAGCCCCAGCATTTT.

This clonotype has just a few counts. V is TRBV20-1 and J is TRBJ1-1; D call uncertain. The germline V gene has CDR1 DFQATT and CDR2 SNEGSKA (reference sequence). Trimming left V 5 bases short and J 1 base short, with 17 bases between. The CDR3 spans 15 residues. CDR3 sequence (DNA): TGCAGTGCTCGAACCTACGGTGGGTGGAACACTGAAGCTTTCTTT. Protein product: CSARTYGGWNTEAFF.

This clonotype occurred many times. The chain uses TRBV12-3 or TRBV12-4 and TRBJ2-5; D remains unclear. The CDR3 is 14 residues long. V was pared by 2 bases and J by 1 base, with 8 bases between. The CDR3 nucleotides are TGTGCCAGCAGTTTATCCCCACCCCAAGAGACCCAGTACTTC. This encodes CASSLSPPQETQYF.

This clonotype was seen at least ten times. One end of the junction does not line up with germline, which may come from a read error. The chain uses TRBV5-6 and TRBJ1-2; TRBD1 might be the D (5 bases). The V gene's germline CDR1 is SGHDT and CDR2 YYEEEE. The CDR3 covers 11 residues. CDR3 coding DNA: TGTGCCAGCAGCTTGGGGCGGGACGGGTGCTTC. Encoded protein: CASSLGRDGCF.

The chain joins TRBV6-5 to TRBJ1-2, with D perhaps matching TRBD1 (6 bases). The V end lost 5 bases, the J end lost 2 bases, and 18 bases lay between the germline ends. The CDR3 spans 16 residues. Germline values: CDR1 MNHEY, CDR2 SVGAGI. CDR3: CASSHFSVGGNYGYTF. CDR3 in DNA: TGTGCCAGCAGTCACTTCTCGGTAGGGGGGAACTATGGCTACACCTTC.

In this sample, this clonotype turned up many times. V is TRBV13 and J is TRBJ2-3; perhaps TRBD2 as D (6 bases). With 10 bases removed from V and 4 bases from J, the gap between germline ends came to 21 bases. CDR3 length: 15 residues. Germline-derived CDR1 and CDR2 are PRHDT and FYEKMQ (reference sequence). CDR3 in DNA: TGTGCCACCCGATCCCGGGGGACGTATCCAGATACGCAGTATTTT. Translating it yields CATRSRGTYPDTQYF.

The chain links TRBV6-6 to TRBJ2-7; tentative D call: TRBD1 (6 bases). The V end was cut by 6 bases, the J end by 4 bases, with 13 bases between. This CDR3 comprises 13 residues. Germline V gene lookup returns CDR1 MNHNY and CDR2 SVGAGI (reference sequence). CDR3 region: CASRPGVGYEQYF. Written as DNA, the CDR3 is TGTGCCAGCAGACCAGGGGTAGGGTACGAGCAGTACTTC.

The table lists this clonotype with many counts. The J gene is TRBJ2-5, the V gene TRBV3-1, with no clear D. CDR1 is LGHDT and CDR2 is YNNKEL in the germline V gene (reference sequence). Trimming pared 1 base from V and 7 bases from J, leaving 13 bases between. The CDR3 runs to 14 residues. The CDR3 protein is CASSQVETAVTQYF. The CDR3 DNA reads as TGTGCCAGCAGCCAAGTGGAGACTGCCGTGACCCAGTACTTC.